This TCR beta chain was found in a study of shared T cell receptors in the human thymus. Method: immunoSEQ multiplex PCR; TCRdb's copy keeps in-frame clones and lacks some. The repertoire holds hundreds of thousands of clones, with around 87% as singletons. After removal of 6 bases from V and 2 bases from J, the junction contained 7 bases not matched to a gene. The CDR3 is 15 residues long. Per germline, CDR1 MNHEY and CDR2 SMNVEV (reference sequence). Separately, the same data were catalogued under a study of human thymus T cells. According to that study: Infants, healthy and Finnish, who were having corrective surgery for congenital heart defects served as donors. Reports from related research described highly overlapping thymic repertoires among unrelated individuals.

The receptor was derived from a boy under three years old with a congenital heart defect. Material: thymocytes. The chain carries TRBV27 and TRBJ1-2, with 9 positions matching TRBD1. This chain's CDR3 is CASRPRDRENYGYTF. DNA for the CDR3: TGTGCCAGCAGACCCCGGGACAGGGAGAACTATGGCTACACCTTC.